The 17 T cell receptor beta chains listed next were all sequenced from one sample in a study of shared clonotypes between healthy human individuals. TCRdb keeps only in-frame clones here, not all; method: immunoSEQ multiplex PCR. The sample lists millions of clones, 80% to 95% occurring once. The sequencing sample was made of naive CD4+ T cells from PBMCs. Stated subset: CD45RA+ positively selected. These TCRs come from a man younger than 30 in good health. Some clones in this sample may be carry-over from other donors' samples.

J is TRBJ2-2 and V is TRBV29-1; TRBD1 or TRBD2 may be the D gene (5 bases each). The CDR3 totals 13 residues. Germline values: CDR1 SQVTM, CDR2 ANQGSEA. Trimming took 4 bases from V and 6 from J, leaving 12 bases between them. The CDR3 nucleotides are TGCAGCGTTGTCCGGGACGGGGCCGGGGAGCTGTTTTTT. This codes for CSVVRDGAGELFF.

CDR3 nucleotides: TGTGCCAGCAGCTCCTTGGTCGGTAATCAGCCCCAGCATTTT. It translates to CASSSLVGNQPQHF. The chain links TRBV5-8 to TRBJ1-5; D gene ambiguous. CDR1 and CDR2 (germline): SGHTS, YDEGEE. The V gene lost 3 bases and the J gene lost 4 bases, with 11 bases spanning the gap. This CDR3 contains 14 residues. The whole variable domain, remainder taken from reference TRBV5-8 and TRBJ1-5, is EAGVTQSPTHLIKTRGQQATLRCSPISGHTSVYWYQQALGLGLQFLLWYDEGEERNRGNFPPRFSGRQFPNYSSELNVNALELEDSALYLCASSSLVGNQPQHFGDGTRLSIL.

CDR3 coding DNA: TGTGCCAGCAGCTTTGAGGCTGGGGCCCAGTACTTC. Translation gives CASSFEAGAQYF. This chain links TRBV11-2 with TRBJ2-5, with unresolved D. This CDR3 contains 12 residues. Trimming pared 3 bases from V and 9 bases from J, leaving 11 bases between. In germline, CDR1 is SGHAT, CDR2 FQNNGV.

The chain recombines TRBV28 with TRBJ2-7; 8 positions agree with TRBD1. Trimming removed 9 bases from V and 0 bases from J; junction bases left unmatched: 7. The CDR3 has 14 amino acids. Germline CDR1 MDHEN, CDR2 SYDVKM. In DNA, the CDR3 is TGTGCCAGTGCACACAGGGGGAGCTCCTACGAGCAGTACTTC. It specifies CASAHRGSSYEQYF.

J is TRBJ1-2 and V is TRBV28; TRBD1 is a possible D gene (5 bases). The V gene's germline CDR1 is MDHEN and CDR2 SYDVKM. The V gene lost 11 bases and the J gene lost 4 bases, with 14 bases spanning the gap. The length of the CDR3 is 12 residues. CDR3 sequence (DNA): TGTGCCTCGGGCCGGGGGGGCTATGGCTACACCTTC. It encodes CASGRGGYGYTF.

The rearrangement joins TRBV5-5 to TRBJ2-1; D is ambiguous. Germline values: CDR1 SGHKS, CDR2 YYEKEE (reference sequence). Trimming stripped 0 bases from V and 5 bases from J, with 6 bases between. The CDR3 covers 13 residues. CDR3 sequence (DNA): TGTGCCAGCAGCTTGGATCCAAACAATGAGCAGTTCTTC. Translating gives CASSLDPNNEQFF.

The chain couples TRBV11-3 to TRBJ2-7, with D perhaps TRBD1 or TRBD2 (6 bases each). Germline V gives CDR1 SGHNT, CDR2 YENEEA. V gave up 4 bases and J gave up 5 bases, with 15 bases separating them. The CDR3 contains 14 residues. The CDR3 reads CASSSRQEGNEQYF. The CDR3 nucleotides read TGTGCCAGCAGCTCCCGACAGGAGGGAAACGAGCAGTACTTC.

The chain employs TRBV28 and TRBJ1-5, with 7 positions matching TRBD1. The V gene's germline CDR1 is MDHEN and CDR2 SYDVKM. The V and J ends lost 5 bases and 7 bases, in that order; junction bases with no gene match: 11. This CDR3 contains 15 residues. This chain's CDR3 is CASSPSDRPGQPQHF. The DNA of the CDR3 is TGTGCCAGCAGTCCCTCGGACAGGCCGGGGCAGCCCCAGCATTTT.

The J gene is TRBJ2-7, the V gene TRBV4-1; 7 nucleotides line up with TRBD1. The CDR3 loop spans 17 amino acids. The junction had 12 bases not matched to a gene; V was cut back by 1 base and J by 3 bases. Germline-derived CDR1 and CDR2 are MGHRA and YSYEKL. The CDR3 DNA follows: TGCGCCAGCAGCCAAGCCTTTATACAGGGGTCACACTACGAGCAGTACTTC. It codes for CASSQAFIQGSHYEQYF.

This rearrangement joins TRBV10-2 to TRBJ1-2; D might be TRBD1 (5 bases). There are 15 residues in the CDR3. Trimming pared 2 bases from V and 7 bases from J, leaving 17 bases between. The germline V gene encodes CDR1 WSHSY and CDR2 SAAADI. CDR3 in amino acids: CASSERGRERGGYTF. CDR3 in DNA: TGCGCCAGCAGTGAGCGGGGCAGGGAGAGGGGTGGCTACACCTTC.

This sequence joins TRBV29-1 and TRBJ2-5, with 10 positions matching TRBD1. This CDR3 spans 13 amino acids. Germline CDR1 and CDR2: SQVTM and ANQGSEA. The J segment lost 5 bases and the V segment lost 3 bases, leaving 3 bases of the junction unmatched. The CDR3 sequence: CSVETGGSETQYF. CDR3 in DNA: TGCAGCGTTGAGACAGGGGGCTCGGAGACCCAGTACTTC.

The rearrangement links TRBV2 to TRBJ2-7; 7 bases are a match to TRBD2. CDR1 is SNHLY, CDR2 FYNNEI, per germline. CDR3 size: 13 residues. The ends lost 3 bases at V and 6 bases at J; junction bases unmatched: 5. Here the CDR3 DNA reads TGTGCCAGCAGTGATCATCGGACTAGCGAGCAGTACTTC. It specifies CASSDHRTSEQYF.

V gene TRBV28 combines with J gene TRBJ2-7; 10 bases match TRBD1. The germline V gene has CDR1 MDHEN and CDR2 SYDVKM. This CDR3 contains 15 residues. Trimming took 7 bases from V and 1 from J; bases not matched to a gene: 7. CDR3 amino acids: CASIASGQGSYEQYF. The CDR3 DNA follows: TGTGCCAGCATTGCTTCGGGACAGGGGTCCTACGAGCAGTACTTC.

V usage is TRBV7-9 and J usage is TRBJ1-5; D is perhaps TRBD1 (5 bases). Trimming stripped 4 bases from V and 12 bases from J, with 16 bases between. The germline V gene has CDR1 SEHNR and CDR2 FQNEAQ (reference sequence). The CDR3 is 13 amino acids. The CDR3 reads CASSSADNKVQHF. CDR3 in DNA: TGTGCCAGCAGCTCAGCGGACAACAAGGTCCAGCATTTT.

This rearrangement joins TRBV7-2 to TRBJ2-1, with a possible D match to TRBD2 (5 bases). This CDR3 has 16 residues. Trimming cost V 0 bases and J 1 base, with 10 bases left between them. From germline, CDR1 is SGHTA and CDR2 FQGNSA. The CDR3 region is CASSLAGAGSYNEQFF. The CDR3 DNA reads as TGTGCCAGCAGCTTAGCGGGAGCTGGATCCTACAATGAGCAGTTCTTC.

The chain is built from TRBV7-9 and TRBJ2-7; D call uncertain. Germline values: CDR1 SEHNR, CDR2 FQNEAQ (reference sequence). The CDR3 length is 15 residues. The V and J ends lost 5 bases and 2 bases respectively, with 16 bases between them. CDR3 protein: CASSPPWPRTYEQYF. DNA of the CDR3: TGTGCCAGCAGCCCCCCTTGGCCCCGGACCTACGAGCAGTACTTC.

DNA for the CDR3: TGTGCCAGCAGCTTCAGGGGTCCGGACACCGGGGAGCTGTTTTTT. It encodes CASSFRGPDTGELFF. The genes are TRBV7-3 and TRBJ2-2; tentative D call: TRBD1 (6 bases). The germline V and J ends were trimmed by 3 bases and 3 bases, with 11 bases remaining between them. Germline assignment: CDR1 SGHTA and CDR2 FQGTGA. The CDR3 totals 15 residues.